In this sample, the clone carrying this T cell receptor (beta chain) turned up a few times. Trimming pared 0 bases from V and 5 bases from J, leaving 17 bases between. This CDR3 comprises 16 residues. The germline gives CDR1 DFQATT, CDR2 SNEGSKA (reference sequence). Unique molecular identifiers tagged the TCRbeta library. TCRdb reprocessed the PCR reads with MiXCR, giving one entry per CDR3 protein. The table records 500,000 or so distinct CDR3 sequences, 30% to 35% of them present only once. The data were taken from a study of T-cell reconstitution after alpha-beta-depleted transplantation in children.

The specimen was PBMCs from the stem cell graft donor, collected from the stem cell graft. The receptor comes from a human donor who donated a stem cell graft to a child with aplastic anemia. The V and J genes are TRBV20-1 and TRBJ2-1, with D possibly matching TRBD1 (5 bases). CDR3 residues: CSARDGARSVNNEQFF. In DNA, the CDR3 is TGCAGTGCTAGAGATGGGGCCAGAAGCGTCAACAATGAGCAGTTCTTC.